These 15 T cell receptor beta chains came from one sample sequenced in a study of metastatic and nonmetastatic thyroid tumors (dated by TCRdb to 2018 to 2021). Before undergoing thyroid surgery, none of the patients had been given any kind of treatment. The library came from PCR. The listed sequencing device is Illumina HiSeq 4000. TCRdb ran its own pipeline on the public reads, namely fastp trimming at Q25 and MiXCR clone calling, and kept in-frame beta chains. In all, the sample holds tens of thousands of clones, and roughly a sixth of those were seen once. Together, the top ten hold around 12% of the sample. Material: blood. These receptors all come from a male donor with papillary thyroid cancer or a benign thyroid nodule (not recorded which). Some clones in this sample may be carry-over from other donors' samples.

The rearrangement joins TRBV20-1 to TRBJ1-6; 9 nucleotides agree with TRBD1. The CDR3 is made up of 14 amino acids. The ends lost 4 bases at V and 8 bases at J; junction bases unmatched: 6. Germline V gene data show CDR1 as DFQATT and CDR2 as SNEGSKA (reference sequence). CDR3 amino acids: CSATGQGYDSPLHF. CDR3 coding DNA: TGCAGTGCTACCGGACAGGGGTACGATTCACCCCTCCACTTT.

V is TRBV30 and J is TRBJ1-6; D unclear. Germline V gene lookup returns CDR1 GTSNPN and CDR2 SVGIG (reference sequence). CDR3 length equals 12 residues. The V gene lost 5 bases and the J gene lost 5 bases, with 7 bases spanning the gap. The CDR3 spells CAWGRNNSPLHF. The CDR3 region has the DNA TGTGCCTGGGGACGGAATAATTCACCCCTCCACTTT.

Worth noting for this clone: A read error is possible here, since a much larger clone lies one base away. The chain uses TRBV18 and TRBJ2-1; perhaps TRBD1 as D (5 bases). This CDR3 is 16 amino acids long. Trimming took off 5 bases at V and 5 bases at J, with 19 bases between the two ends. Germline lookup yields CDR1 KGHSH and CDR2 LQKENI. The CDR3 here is CASSTRTWGMDNEQFF. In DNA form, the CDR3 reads TGTGCCAGCTCAACCCGGACATGGGGCATGGACAATGAGCAGTTCTTC. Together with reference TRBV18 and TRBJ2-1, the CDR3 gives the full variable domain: NAGVMQNPRHLVRRRGQEARLRCSPMKGHSHVYWYRQLPEEGLKFMVYLQKENIIDESGMPKERFSAEFPKEGPSILRIQQVVRGDSAAYFCASSTRTWGMDNEQFFGPGTRLTVL.

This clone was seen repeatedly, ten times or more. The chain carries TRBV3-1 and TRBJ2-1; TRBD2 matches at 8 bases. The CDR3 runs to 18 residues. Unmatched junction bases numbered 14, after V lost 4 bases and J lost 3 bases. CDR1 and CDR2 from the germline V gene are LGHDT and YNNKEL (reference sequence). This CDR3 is CASSPTVGVAGSYNEQFF. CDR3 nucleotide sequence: TGTGCCAGCAGCCCGACCGTGGGGGTAGCGGGAAGCTACAATGAGCAGTTCTTC.

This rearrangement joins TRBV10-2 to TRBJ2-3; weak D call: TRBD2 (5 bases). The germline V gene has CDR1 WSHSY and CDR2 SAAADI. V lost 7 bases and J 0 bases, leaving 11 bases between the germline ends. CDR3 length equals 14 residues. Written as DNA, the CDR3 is TGCGCCAGCACCCCTAGCAGTAGCACAGATACGCAGTATTTT. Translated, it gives CASTPSSSTDTQYF.

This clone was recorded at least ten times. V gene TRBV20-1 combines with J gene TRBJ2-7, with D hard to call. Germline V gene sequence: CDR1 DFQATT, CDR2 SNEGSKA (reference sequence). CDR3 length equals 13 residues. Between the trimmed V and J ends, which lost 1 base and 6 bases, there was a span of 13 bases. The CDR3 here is CSARAPPPGEQYF. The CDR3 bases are TGCAGTGCTAGAGCCCCCCCCCCGGGCGAGCAGTACTTC.

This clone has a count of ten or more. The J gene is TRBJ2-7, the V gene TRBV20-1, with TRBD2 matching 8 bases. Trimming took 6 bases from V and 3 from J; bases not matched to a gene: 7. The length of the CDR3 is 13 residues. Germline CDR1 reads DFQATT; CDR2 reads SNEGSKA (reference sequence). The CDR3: CSAHRTSSYEQYF. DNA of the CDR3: TGCAGTGCCCACCGGACTAGCAGCTACGAGCAGTACTTC.

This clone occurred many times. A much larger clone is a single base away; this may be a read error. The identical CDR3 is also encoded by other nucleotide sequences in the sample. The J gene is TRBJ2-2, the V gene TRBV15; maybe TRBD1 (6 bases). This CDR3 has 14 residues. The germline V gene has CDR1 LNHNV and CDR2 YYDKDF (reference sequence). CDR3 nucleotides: TGTGCCGCCAGCAGAGAGAGGGGGAGCGGGGAGCTGTTTTTT. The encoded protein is CAASRERGSGELFF.

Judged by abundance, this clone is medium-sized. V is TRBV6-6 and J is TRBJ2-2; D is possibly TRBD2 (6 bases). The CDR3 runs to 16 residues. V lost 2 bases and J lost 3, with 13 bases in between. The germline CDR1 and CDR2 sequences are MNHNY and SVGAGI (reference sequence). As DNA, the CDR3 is TGTGCCAGCAGTTACATCGTAGCGGAGGACACCGGGGAGCTGTTTTTT. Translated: CASSYIVAEDTGELFF.

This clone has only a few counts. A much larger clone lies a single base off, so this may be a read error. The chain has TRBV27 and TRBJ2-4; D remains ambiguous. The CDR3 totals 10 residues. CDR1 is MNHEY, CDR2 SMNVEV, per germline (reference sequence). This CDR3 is CASSKNIKYF. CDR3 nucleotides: TGTGCCAGCAGCAAAAACATTAAGTACTTC.

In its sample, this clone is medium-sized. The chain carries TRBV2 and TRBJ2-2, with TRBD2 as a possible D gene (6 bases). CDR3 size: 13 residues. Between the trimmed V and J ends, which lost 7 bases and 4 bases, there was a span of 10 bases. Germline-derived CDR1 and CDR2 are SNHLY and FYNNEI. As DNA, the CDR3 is TGTGCCAGCATGAGGCGGGGCACCGGGGAGCTGTTTTTT. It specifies CASMRRGTGELFF.

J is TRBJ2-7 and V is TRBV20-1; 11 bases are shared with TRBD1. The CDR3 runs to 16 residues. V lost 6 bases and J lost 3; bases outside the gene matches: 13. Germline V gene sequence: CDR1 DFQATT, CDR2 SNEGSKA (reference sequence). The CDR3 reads CSAVGTGGNKYYEQYF. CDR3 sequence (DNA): TGCAGTGCCGTGGGGACAGGGGGAAATAAATACTACGAGCAGTACTTC.

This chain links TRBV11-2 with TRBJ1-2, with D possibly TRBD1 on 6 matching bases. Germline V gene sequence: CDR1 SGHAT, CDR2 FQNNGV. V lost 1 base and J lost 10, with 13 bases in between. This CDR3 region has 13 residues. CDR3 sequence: CASSLAPGVDYTF. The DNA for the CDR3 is TGTGCCAGCAGCTTAGCGCCAGGGGTGGACTACACCTTC.

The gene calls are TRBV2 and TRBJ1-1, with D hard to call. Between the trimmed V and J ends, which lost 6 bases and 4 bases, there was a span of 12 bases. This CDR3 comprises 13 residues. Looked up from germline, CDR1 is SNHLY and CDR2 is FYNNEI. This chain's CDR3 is CASRGSGFTEAFF. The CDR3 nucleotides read TGTGCCAGCAGGGGGAGTGGGTTCACTGAAGCTTTCTTT.

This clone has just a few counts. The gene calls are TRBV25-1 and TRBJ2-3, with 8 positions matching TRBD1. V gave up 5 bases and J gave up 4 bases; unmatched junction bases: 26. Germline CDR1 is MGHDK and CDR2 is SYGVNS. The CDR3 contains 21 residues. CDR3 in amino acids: CASSPTSALATDRVGADTQYF. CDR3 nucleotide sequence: TGTGCCAGCAGTCCTACATCCGCCCTCGCAACGGACAGGGTGGGGGCAGATACGCAGTATTTT.